These T cell receptor delta chains were read from a single sample in a study of human gamma delta and Vdelta1 T cells. Their specific antigens are unknown. TCRdb reanalyzed the PCR reads using CATT. The sample carries over 5,500 delta-chain clones, about 43% recorded once. The sequenced material came from Vdelta1 gamma-delta T cells from blood grown in culture (DOT cells). These receptors originate from a human donor in good health. The CDR3 runs from the conserved cysteine through the conserved F or W. A D gene is named only where the DNA matches it firmly. Size is stated for part of the rows, as once, few or many counts, or as a class when the clone is expanded.

TRDJ1 TRDV1 TRDD3 few CALGELAFLGELGDTRGKHKLIF TGTGCTCTTGGGGAACTTGCCTTCCTAGGGGAACTGGGGGATACGCGGGGGAAACATAAACTCATCTTT
TRDJ1 TRDV1 TRDD3 . CALGEALMFLPGGYFGKLIF TGTGCTCTTGGGGAAGCTCTAATGTTCCTCCCTGGGGGATACTTCGGTAAACTCATCTTT
TRDJ1 TRDV1 . few CALGGEIFFDPGCSTDKLIF TGTGCTCTTGGGGGGGAGATCTTTTTCGACCCTGGCTGCTCCACCGATAAACTCATCTTT
TRDJ1 TRDV1 . few CALGEQAPRQDKLIF TGTGCTCTTGGGGAACAGGCTCCGCGTCAGGATAAACTCATCTTT
TRDJ1 TRDV1 TRDD3 . CALGALAPDWGIPPYTDKLIF TGTGCTCTTGGGGCCCTAGCCCCAGACTGGGGGATACCTCCGTACACCGATAAACTCATCTTT
TRDJ1 TRDV1 TRDD3 . CALGEPDFRPLRDTPTYTDKLIF TGTGCTCTTGGGGAACCTGACTTCCGTCCACTGCGGGATACGCCGACGTACACCGATAAACTCATCTTT
TRDJ4 TRDV1 TRDD3 . CARGDLPSCHSFLCLALGDTHKPLIF TGTGCTCGTGGGGACCTTCCATCCTGCCATTCGTTTCTGTGTTTAGCTCTGGGGGATACACACAAACCCCTGATCTTT
TRDJ1 TRDV1 TRDD3 . CALGELLDWGSPTDKLIF TGTGCTCTTGGGGAACTCCTTGACTGGGGTTCCCCTACCGATAAACTCATCTTT
TRDJ1 TRDV1 TRDD3 . CALGVPPQPTGGYARMGNTDKLIF TGTGCTCTTGGGGTTCCTCCTCAACCCACTGGGGGATACGCGAGGATGGGGAACACCGATAAACTCATCTTT
TRDJ1 TRDV1 . few CALGALRGLPGRGDPNPFNKLIF TGTGCTCTTGGGGCCTTGAGAGGGCTTCCCGGGCGAGGGGATCCAAACCCCTTTAATAAACTCATCTTT
TRDJ1 TRDV1 TRDD3 few CALGKGILLGLGDTLDKLIF TGTGCTCTTGGGAAGGGAATCCTACTGGGCTTGGGGGATACGCTCGATAAACTCATCTTT
TRDJ1 TRDV1 TRDD3 medium-sized CALGEWSPGGYRYTDKLIF TGTGCTCTTGGGGAATGGTCGCCTGGGGGATATAGGTACACCGATAAACTCATCTTT
TRDJ1 TRDV1 TRDD3 . CALGEPAYRLWGTPESYTDKLIF TGTGCTCTTGGGGAACCGGCATACCGGCTCTGGGGGACACCTGAATCTTATACCGATAAACTCATCTTT
TRDJ1 TRDV1 TRDD3 few CALGFPEGDSTYTDKLIF TGTGCTCTTGGGTTTCCTGAGGGGGATAGTACCTACACCGATAAACTCATCTTT
TRDJ1 TRDV2 . few CACDLEVVTDKLIF TGTGCCTGTGATCTCGAGGTGGTCACCGATAAACTCATCTTT
TRDJ1 TRDV1 . few CALGKRRPPPKSYTDKLIF TGTGCTCTTGGGAAAAGAAGGCCCCCCCCAAAGTCGTACACCGATAAACTCATCTTT